The T cell receptor (beta chain) described here comes from a study of T-cell reconstitution after alpha-beta-depleted transplantation in children. The germline CDR1 and CDR2 sequences are SQVTM and ANQGSEA. This CDR3 spans 13 amino acids. Trimming left V 4 bases short and J 0 bases short, with 7 bases between. Researchers prepared the TCRbeta library using unique molecular identifiers, the study reports. MiXCR was run by TCRdb on the PCR reads, yielding one entry per CDR3 protein. The sample shows 500,000 to 600,000 distinct CDR3 sequences, 15% to 20% of them seen only once. The chain carries TRBV29-1 and TRBJ1-5, with unresolved D. The sequence came from a human donor who donated a stem cell graft to a child with acute lymphoblastic leukemia. The starting material was PBMCs from the stem cell graft donor, obtained from the stem cell graft. CDR3 DNA: TGCAGCGTTGCCCTAAATAGCAATCAGCCCCAGCATTTT. Protein: CSVALNSNQPQHF.